The 30 T cell receptor beta chains below come from one sample, sequenced in a study of CD8 T cells in ankylosing spondylitis (dated by TCRdb to 2015 to 2018). To prepare the library, 5' RACE was applied. The instrument given in TCRdb is Illumina HiSeq 2500. Through fastp at Q25 and MiXCR, TCRdb rebuilt clones from the public reads, retaining in-frame beta chains. CDR3 protein sequences are deduplicated, and each keeps its most common genes and DNA. The sample has about 310,000 distinct CDR3 sequences on record, less than 25% of them singletons. The ten largest clones add up to 3.5% of the sample. Sequenced: blood, either unsorted or a sorted T cell fraction (not recorded which). The receptors were gathered from a female donor with ankylosing spondylitis or in good health (not recorded which).

The chain links TRBV6-1 to TRBJ1-3; D remains ambiguous. CDR3 length: 14 amino acids. V was trimmed by 6 bases and J by 3 bases, leaving 12 bases between them. Per germline, CDR1 MNHNS and CDR2 SASEGT. CDR3 sequence: CASSIVGLGNTIYF. CDR3 coding DNA: TGTGCCAGCAGCATAGTGGGTCTTGGAAACACCATATATTTT.

V gene TRBV10-2 combines with J gene TRBJ2-7; 9 bases agree with TRBD2. The CDR3 has 15 amino acids. V shed 7 bases and J 3 bases; nucleotides not matched to a gene: 10. The V gene's germline CDR1 is WSHSY and CDR2 SAAADI. The CDR3 loop is CASTPSVSGSYEQYF. In DNA form, the CDR3 reads TGCGCCAGCACACCCTCAGTTAGCGGGAGCTACGAGCAGTACTTC.

J is TRBJ2-1 and V is TRBV12-3 or TRBV12-4; 13 positions match TRBD2. The ends lost 7 bases at V and 6 bases at J; junction bases unmatched: 6. There are 15 residues in the CDR3. The CDR3 spells CASTLAGGIFNEQFF. The CDR3, as DNA: TGTGCCAGCACACTAGCGGGAGGGATCTTCAATGAGCAGTTCTTC.

The sample holds many counts of this clonotype. The chain has TRBV7-8 and TRBJ1-3, with 7 bases identical to TRBD1. Looked up from germline, CDR1 is SGHVS and CDR2 is FQNEAQ. The CDR3 contains 13 residues. After removal of 8 bases from V and 6 bases from J, the junction contained 7 bases not matched to a gene. CDR3 DNA: TGTGCCAGCGGAGCCAGGGGGGTAAACACCATATATTTT. Its translation: CASGARGVNTIYF.

Many counts were recorded for this clonotype. The chain combines TRBV5-1 with TRBJ2-3; TRBD2 aligns across 10 bases. V trimming: 4 bases; J trimming: 2 bases; junction bases outside the gene matches: 4. CDR1 is SGHRS, CDR2 YFSETQ, per germline. The CDR3 has 15 amino acids. CDR3: CASSPGLANTDTQYF. CDR3 sequence (DNA): TGCGCCAGCAGCCCGGGACTAGCGAACACAGATACGCAGTATTTT.

This clonotype was counted between two and nine times. The chain is built from TRBV12-3 or TRBV12-4 and TRBJ1-6; maybe TRBD1 (5 bases). V lost 4 bases and J 5 bases, leaving 15 bases between the germline ends. CDR3 length equals 16 residues. CDR3 residues: CASSSGQGAHNSPLHF. CDR3 nucleotide sequence: TGTGCCAGCAGTTCGGGGCAGGGAGCGCATAATTCACCCCTCCACTTT.

This clonotype was detected a few times. The chain has TRBV19 and TRBJ2-6, with D hard to call. V gave up 1 base and J gave up 1 base, with 8 bases separating them. This CDR3 is 16 amino acids long. Germline V gene sequence: CDR1 LNHDA, CDR2 SQIVND (reference sequence). CDR3 protein: CASSIGQPSGANVLTF. The CDR3 DNA reads as TGTGCCAGTAGTATAGGACAACCATCTGGGGCCAACGTCCTGACTTTC.

This clonotype was detected only a few times. CDR3 region: CSVDQVTDEQFF. In DNA, the CDR3 is TGCAGCGTTGATCAGGTTACCGATGAGCAGTTCTTC. The chain recombines TRBV29-1 with TRBJ2-1; D is unresolved. Per the germline V gene, CDR1 is SQVTM and CDR2 is ANQGSEA. CDR3 length equals 12 residues. V was shortened by 3 bases and J by 8 bases, with 11 bases between the two germline ends.

This clonotype was picked up a small number of times. The chain combines TRBV7-9 with TRBJ1-2; a weak D match, TRBD1 (5 bases). V shed 1 base and J shed 7 bases, with 13 bases lying between them. The germline V gene has CDR1 SEHNR and CDR2 FQNEAQ (reference sequence). This CDR3 comprises 14 residues. Here the CDR3 reads CASSLERDGSGYTF. In DNA, the CDR3 is TGTGCCAGCAGCTTAGAAAGGGACGGTAGTGGCTACACCTTC. Supplemented by reference TRBV7-9 and TRBJ1-2, the full variable domain reads DTGVSQNPRHKITKRGQNVTFRCDPISEHNRLYWYRQTLGQGPEFLTYFQNEAQLEKSRLLSDRFSAERPKGSFSTLEIQRTEQGDSAMYLCASSLERDGSGYTFGSGTRLTVV.

This clonotype was counted only a few times. The chain carries TRBV10-3 and TRBJ2-7, with D possibly matching TRBD2 (6 bases). The V gene lost 10 bases and the J gene lost 1 base, with 17 bases spanning the gap. The CDR3 covers 14 residues. Germline loops: CDR1 ENHRY, CDR2 SYGVKD. The chain's CDR3 is CATRVRGRSYEQYF. For the CDR3, the DNA is TGTGCCACAAGGGTACGGGGGAGGTCCTACGAGCAGTACTTC.

This clonotype was observed at least ten times. This chain joins TRBV7-2 and TRBJ2-7, with TRBD2 matching over 7 bases. With 1 base clipped from V and 5 bases from J, the junction kept 5 bases outside the gene matches. Germline CDR1 SGHTA, CDR2 FQGNSA. CDR3 size: 14 residues. DNA for the CDR3: TGTGCCAGCAGCTTAGGACTAGCCTTCCACGAGCAGTACTTC. Translation gives CASSLGLAFHEQYF.

This chain joins TRBV4-1 and TRBJ1-1; weak D call: TRBD1 (6 bases). Trimming removed 2 bases at V and 6 bases at J, with 19 bases between. This CDR3 comprises 16 residues. The germline V gene has CDR1 MGHRA and CDR2 YSYEKL. The CDR3 DNA is TGCGCCAGCAGCCAATTTCCAGGGTTGGGGGCCGCTGAAGCTTTCTTT. Translating gives CASSQFPGLGAAEAFF.

This chain links TRBV7-2 with TRBJ2-3; D is undetermined. The CDR3 runs 12 residues. Germline V gene sequence: CDR1 SGHTA, CDR2 FQGNSA. With 10 bases removed from V and 0 bases from J, the gap between germline ends came to 8 bases. This chain's CDR3 is CAISDSTDTQYF. The CDR3 DNA follows: TGTGCCATTTCGGACAGCACAGATACGCAGTATTTT.

Only a few counts were recorded for this clonotype. CDR3 residues: CASSTGARGHGGKNIQYF. The CDR3 DNA reads as TGTGCCAGCAGTACCGGGGCACGCGGTCACGGGGGCAAAAACATTCAGTACTTC. The chain links TRBV11-1 to TRBJ2-4; tentative D call: TRBD2 (6 bases). This CDR3 contains 18 residues. Germline assignment: CDR1 SGHAT and CDR2 FQDESV (reference sequence). V was shortened by 6 bases and J by 3 bases, with 24 bases between the two germline ends.

This clonotype was seen more than once but under ten times. The chain links TRBV3-1 to TRBJ2-1; TRBD1 is a possible D gene (5 bases). Germline V lookup: CDR1 LGHDT, CDR2 YNNKEL (reference sequence). Deletions cut 0 bases from V and 4 bases from J, with 10 bases between. This CDR3 is built from 15 residues. The CDR3, as DNA: TGTGCCAGCAGCCAAGATCCCCAGGGATACAATGAGCAGTTCTTC. It translates to CASSQDPQGYNEQFF.

V and J are TRBV27 and TRBJ2-7; TRBD1 aligns across 12 bases. V shed 4 bases, J shed 6 bases, and the junction held 4 bases outside the gene matches. The CDR3 has 14 residues. Germline values: CDR1 MNHEY, CDR2 SMNVEV (reference sequence). CDR3: CASSWGTGGSEQYF. As DNA, the CDR3 is TGTGCCAGCAGTTGGGGGACAGGGGGCAGCGAGCAGTACTTC.

This sequence joins TRBV18 and TRBJ1-1; a possible D gene is TRBD1 (5 bases). CDR3 length: 14 amino acids. CDR1 is KGHSH and CDR2 is LQKENI in the germline V gene. V dropped 4 bases and J dropped 0 bases, with 9 bases sitting between them. CDR3: CASSQGEMNTEAFF. CDR3 DNA: TGTGCCAGCTCACAAGGGGAAATGAACACTGAAGCTTTCTTT.

The chain employs TRBV6-1 and TRBJ1-5; the match to TRBD1 covers 12 bases. With 5 bases clipped from V and 5 bases from J, the junction kept 4 bases outside the gene matches. In germline, CDR1 is MNHNS, CDR2 SASEGT. The CDR3 runs 15 residues. CDR3 residues: CASSRDRGLDQPQHF. CDR3 bases: TGTGCCAGCAGTCGGGACAGGGGGCTGGATCAGCCCCAGCATTTT.

This clonotype was recorded a few times. This sequence joins TRBV28 and TRBJ2-5; D possibly uses TRBD1 or TRBD2 (5 bases each). The germline CDR1 and CDR2 sequences are MDHEN and SYDVKM. The CDR3 is 14 residues long. V lost 5 bases and J lost 5, with 15 bases in between. This chain's CDR3 is CASSTGPGQETQYF. The CDR3 DNA reads TGTGCCAGCAGTACGGGGCCCGGGCAGGAGACCCAGTACTTC.

The chain has TRBV6-1 and TRBJ2-7; the match to TRBD2 covers 10 bases. Germline CDR1 MNHNS, CDR2 SASEGT. Trimming at V came to 4 bases and at J to 3 bases, leaving 3 bases not matched to a gene. CDR3 length: 14 residues. CDR3 in amino acids: CASSGLAGYYEQYF. For the CDR3, the DNA is TGTGCCAGCAGTGGACTAGCGGGCTACTACGAGCAGTACTTC.

A few counts support this clonotype. V gene TRBV12-3 or TRBV12-4 combines with J gene TRBJ2-3; D tentatively reads TRBD1 or TRBD2 (5 bases each). Trimming cost V 6 bases and J 0 bases, with 16 bases left between them. The CDR3 spans 16 residues. CDR3 DNA: TGTGCCAGCAGCACCGGGGCCCGAGCCAGCACAGATACGCAGTATTTT. Amino acids: CASSTGARASTDTQYF.

The rearrangement links TRBV6-5 to TRBJ2-6; D is undetermined. CDR1 and CDR2 from the germline V gene are MNHEY and SVGAGI. The CDR3 totals 17 residues. V lost 2 bases, J lost 2 bases, and 13 bases lay in between. CDR3 sequence reads: CASSYAHDGTGANVLTF. CDR3 DNA: TGTGCCAGCAGTTACGCCCACGACGGAACTGGGGCCAACGTCCTGACTTTC.

This clonotype has a handful of counts. This chain joins TRBV19 and TRBJ1-5; D gene uncertain. V was shortened by 4 bases and J by 4 bases, with 11 bases between the two germline ends. This CDR3 is built from 14 residues. CDR1 LNHDA and CDR2 SQIVND come from the germline V gene (reference sequence). CDR3 DNA sequence: TGTGCCAGTAGTACCGCGGCGGCGAATCAGCCCCAGCATTTT. Translating it yields CASSTAAANQPQHF. The entire variable domain, with the rest obtained from reference TRBV19 and TRBJ1-5, is as follows: DGGITQSPKYLFRKEGQNVTLSCEQNLNHDAMYWYRQDPGQGLRLIYYSQIVNDFQKGDIAEGYSVSREKKESFPLTVTSAQKNPTAFYLCASSTAAANQPQHFGDGTRLSIL.

This sequence joins TRBV20-1 and TRBJ2-4; D is possibly TRBD1 (5 bases). This CDR3 has 13 amino acids. V was trimmed by 6 bases and J by 4 bases, leaving 13 bases between them. Germline V gene data show CDR1 as DFQATT and CDR2 as SNEGSKA (reference sequence). CDR3 bases: TGCAGTGCACTCGAGGCAGGGAAAAACATTCAGTACTTC. This sequence encodes CSALEAGKNIQYF.

The J gene is TRBJ2-2, the V gene TRBV12-3 or TRBV12-4; D gene unclear. Deletions cut 1 base from V and 10 bases from J, with 16 bases between. This CDR3 is built from 15 residues. CDR3 bases: TGTGCCAGCAGTTTAGAGGGCGTATGGGCGGTGGAGCTGTTTTTT. It is translated as CASSLEGVWAVELFF.

A few counts support this clonotype. The J gene is TRBJ2-1, the V gene TRBV7-6, with D perhaps matching TRBD2 (5 bases). The CDR3 has 15 amino acids. V was shortened by 2 bases and J by 2 bases, with 10 bases between the two germline ends. Per germline, CDR1 SGHVS and CDR2 FNYEAQ. The DNA for the CDR3 is TGTGCCAGCAGCTTAAGAGGGAGCCCCTACAATGAGCAGTTCTTC. It translates to CASSLRGSPYNEQFF.

This clonotype was counted many times. This chain links TRBV6-5 with TRBJ1-2; the D gene is possibly TRBD1 (6 bases). This CDR3 comprises 14 residues. Per germline, CDR1 MNHEY and CDR2 SVGAGI. V dropped 2 bases and J dropped 4 bases, with 11 bases sitting between them. DNA for the CDR3: TGTGCCAGCAGTTACCGAGGGGGAGGCTATGGCTACACCTTC. Protein sequence: CASSYRGGGYGYTF.

V usage is TRBV7-2 and J usage is TRBJ2-5; TRBD2 matches 11 bases. Unmatched junction bases numbered 14, after V lost 6 bases and J lost 5 bases. Germline CDR1 is SGHTA and CDR2 is FQGNSA. The CDR3 covers 17 residues. CDR3 bases: TGTGCCAGCAGTTTATTCTCCATAGCGGGAGGGGGGGAGACCCAGTACTTC. Translated: CASSLFSIAGGGETQYF. Supplemented by reference TRBV7-2 and TRBJ2-5, the full variable domain reads GAGVSQSPSNKVTEKGKDVELRCDPISGHTALYWYRQSLGQGLEFLIYFQGNSAPDKSGLPSDRFSAERTGGSVSTLTIQRTQQEDSAVYLCASSLFSIAGGGETQYFGPGTRLLVL.

Only a few counts were recorded for this clonotype. This rearrangement joins TRBV3-1 to TRBJ2-2, with D possibly matching TRBD2 (5 bases). This CDR3 region has 16 residues. Germline V CDR1 and CDR2: LGHDT, YNNKEL (reference sequence). The V and J ends lost 0 bases and 3 bases respectively, with 11 bases between them. The CDR3 sequence is CASSQDDYYYTGELFF. The CDR3 DNA sequence: TGTGCCAGCAGCCAAGATGACTACTACTACACCGGGGAGCTGTTTTTT.

There are many counts of this clonotype. The J gene is TRBJ2-6, the V gene TRBV6-2 or TRBV6-3; 11 nucleotides align to TRBD2. Germline CDR1 is MNHEY and CDR2 is SVGEGT. V trimming: 6 bases; J trimming: 2 bases; junction bases outside the gene matches: 6. CDR3 length: 17 amino acids. The chain's CDR3 is CASRRLAGRPGANVLTF. The CDR3 region has the DNA TGTGCCAGCAGAAGACTAGCGGGAAGACCTGGGGCCAACGTCCTGACTTTC.